What follows are 26 T cell receptor beta chains derived from one specimen sequenced in a study of siplizumab effects on memory and regulatory T cells. Profiled with immunoSEQ multiplex PCR; TCRdb holds only in-frame clones, not every one. The sample carries 90,000 to 120,000 clones, 92% recorded once. Sequenced input: Tregs sorted from blood. These receptors were collected from a human donor in good health.

This chain connects TRBV6-6 to TRBJ2-7; 10 bases match TRBD2. The CDR3 sequence is 15 residues long. V lost 4 bases, J lost 2 bases, and 5 bases stayed unmatched. Germline V CDR1 and CDR2: MNHNY, SVGAGI (reference sequence). Here the CDR3 DNA reads TGTGCCAGCAGTTCTCTAGCGGGAGATCCCTACGAGCAGTACTTC. This gives the protein CASSSLAGDPYEQYF.

V gene TRBV27 combines with J gene TRBJ2-3, with 11 bases matching TRBD2. The length of the CDR3 is 21 residues. The V gene end was trimmed by 5 bases and the J gene end by 2 bases; junction bases not matched to a gene: 21. The V gene's germline CDR1 is MNHEY and CDR2 SMNVEV (reference sequence). DNA for the CDR3: TGTGCCAGCAGTCCGAAATCCTTAGCGGGAGGGTCGACGGTCCTCACAGATACGCAGTATTTT. It translates to CASSPKSLAGGSTVLTDTQYF.

This clone occurred a few times. The chain carries TRBV19 and TRBJ1-1; no definite D call. Trimming removed 4 bases from V and 7 bases from J, with 13 bases in between. Germline V lookup: CDR1 LNHDA, CDR2 SQIVND (reference sequence). There are 13 residues in the CDR3. The CDR3 coding sequence is TGTGCCAGTAGTACGGGGATGGCGGGTGAAGCTTTCTTT. Translating gives CASSTGMAGEAFF.

This clone was seen a few times. V and J are TRBV18 and TRBJ2-1, with TRBD2 matching over 9 bases. The ends lost 6 bases at V and 6 bases at J; junction bases unmatched: 9. CDR1 is KGHSH, CDR2 LQKENI, per germline. This CDR3 comprises 15 residues. CDR3 sequence (DNA): TGTGCCAGCTCCCTACCCGGGACTAGCACCAATGAGCAGTTCTTC. Its translation: CASSLPGTSTNEQFF.

V is TRBV11-1 and J is TRBJ1-1; TRBD1 matches at 8 bases. The CDR3 is 16 amino acids. Germline CDR1 and CDR2: SGHAT and FQDESV (reference sequence). Trimming cost V 5 bases and J 6 bases; bases outside gene matches: 14. The CDR3: CASSPGQGGSKSEAFF. CDR3 in DNA: TGTGCCAGCAGCCCCGGACAGGGAGGTTCTAAGTCTGAAGCTTTCTTT.

This chain's CDR3 is CASSVGGRGNNEQFF. DNA for the CDR3: TGTGCCAGCAGCGTAGGAGGCAGGGGGAACAATGAGCAGTTCTTC. The V and J genes are TRBV9 and TRBJ2-1; TRBD1 agrees at 7 bases. The CDR3 spans 15 residues. J gave up 5 bases and V 0 bases, and 5 bases lay outside the gene matches. Germline loops: CDR1 SGDLS, CDR2 YYNGEE.

This chain connects TRBV28 to TRBJ1-5; D uncertain. CDR3 length: 15 amino acids. The V gene's germline CDR1 is MDHEN and CDR2 SYDVKM. The V end lost 6 bases, the J end lost 2 bases, and 14 bases lay between the germline ends. CDR3 region: CASSPSLGGNQPQHF. In DNA, the CDR3 is TGTGCCAGCAGCCCCTCCTTAGGTGGCAATCAGCCCCAGCATTTT.

The chain recombines TRBV20-1 with TRBJ2-3, with 7 bases identical to TRBD1. CDR3 length: 11 residues. CDR1 and CDR2 from the germline V gene are DFQATT and SNEGSKA (reference sequence). Trimming took 4 bases from V and 7 from J; bases not matched to a gene: 2. This chain's CDR3 is CSAKGQNTQYF. CDR3 DNA sequence: TGCAGTGCTAAGGGACAGAATACGCAGTATTTT.

The rearrangement joins TRBV6-1 to TRBJ2-1; D is unclear. CDR3 length: 13 amino acids. Trimming removed 8 bases at V and 6 bases at J, with 14 bases between. Germline V gene lookup returns CDR1 MNHNS and CDR2 SASEGT. The DNA for the CDR3 is TGTGCCAGCGAACAGCTTTTCCCCAATGAGCAGTTCTTC. Protein product: CASEQLFPNEQFF.

The chain combines TRBV19 with TRBJ2-4; 7 positions match TRBD2. Germline V gene sequence: CDR1 LNHDA, CDR2 SQIVND (reference sequence). The CDR3 loop spans 15 amino acids. V shed 4 bases, J shed 9 bases, and the junction held 12 bases outside the gene matches. The CDR3 coding sequence is TGTGCCAGTAGTAGCAAGCGGGAAGGTAGAGGCATTCAGTACTTC. Protein: CASSSKREGRGIQYF.

The genes are TRBV7-6 and TRBJ2-2, with D unresolved. V was cut by 3 bases and J by 1 base, with 6 bases left in between. The CDR3 has 14 residues. The V gene's germline CDR1 is SGHVS and CDR2 FNYEAQ. CDR3 amino acids: CASSFTVNTGELFF. The CDR3 DNA reads TGTGCCAGCAGCTTCACAGTGAACACCGGGGAGCTGTTTTTT. The full variable domain, in which reference TRBV7-6 and TRBJ2-2 provide the parts outside the CDR3, is GAGVSQSPRYKVTKRGQDVALRCDPISGHVSLYWYRQALGQGPEFLTYFNYEAQQDKSGLPNDRFSAERPEGSISTLTIQRTEQRDSAMYRCASSFTVNTGELFFGEGSRLTVL.

The V gene is TRBV28, the J gene TRBJ2-3; the D call may be TRBD1 or TRBD2 (6 bases each). V gave up 2 bases and J gave up 3 bases, with 18 bases separating them. The CDR3 is 17 residues long. Germline CDR1 is MDHEN and CDR2 is SYDVKM. The CDR3 protein is CASSLGGGRKVTDTQYF. The CDR3, as DNA: TGTGCCAGCAGTTTAGGAGGGGGGAGGAAGGTTACAGATACGCAGTATTTT.

The chain carries TRBV9 and TRBJ2-2; a possible D gene is TRBD2 (7 bases). Germline-derived CDR1 and CDR2 are SGDLS and YYNGEE. V lost 10 bases, J lost 4 bases, and 20 bases lay in between. The CDR3 loop spans 15 amino acids. CDR3: CARGAGGRATGELFF. Here the CDR3 DNA reads TGTGCCCGCGGGGCCGGGGGGCGGGCCACCGGGGAGCTGTTTTTT.

The rearrangement uses TRBV5-1 and TRBJ1-2, with D perhaps TRBD1 (6 bases). The CDR3 spans 17 residues. Looked up from germline, CDR1 is SGHRS and CDR2 is YFSETQ. Trimming left V 0 bases short and J 4 bases short, with 19 bases between. The CDR3 sequence is CASSLGSNRATPYGYTF. CDR3 sequence (DNA): TGCGCCAGCAGCTTGGGTTCTAACAGGGCAACTCCCTATGGCTACACCTTC.

J is TRBJ2-7 and V is TRBV7-9; tentatively, D is TRBD1 or TRBD2 (7 bases each). The CDR3 has 13 residues. In germline, CDR1 is SEHNR, CDR2 FQNEAQ (reference sequence). Trimming pared 5 bases from V and 6 bases from J, leaving 14 bases between. CDR3 amino acids: CASSPAGGVEQYF. CDR3 nucleotides: TGTGCCAGCAGCCCCGCAGGGGGGGTCGAGCAGTACTTC.

The rearrangement uses TRBV5-6 and TRBJ1-2; 8 nucleotides align to TRBD1. Germline CDR1 and CDR2: SGHDT and YYEEEE. The CDR3 runs to 14 residues. With 3 bases clipped from V and 8 bases from J, the junction kept 9 bases outside the gene matches. CDR3 sequence reads: CASSWGQDSGGYTF. CDR3 DNA: TGTGCCAGCAGCTGGGGACAGGATTCAGGGGGCTACACCTTC.

The chain employs TRBV2 and TRBJ2-7; 7 nucleotides line up with TRBD1. Per the germline V gene, CDR1 is SNHLY and CDR2 is FYNNEI. The ends lost 5 bases at V and 2 bases at J; junction bases unmatched: 9. The CDR3 extends over 15 amino acids. The CDR3 DNA reads as TGTGCCAGCAGTTCCGACAGGGCGCGAACCTACGAGCAGTACTTC. Its translation is CASSSDRARTYEQYF.

A single count supports this clone. The chain combines TRBV5-1 with TRBJ2-7; 10 positions match TRBD1. The germline CDR1 and CDR2 sequences are SGHRS and YFSETQ. The CDR3 loop spans 15 amino acids. J gave up 3 bases and V 5 bases, and 8 bases lay outside the gene matches. As DNA, the CDR3 is TGCGCCAGCAGTTCGGGACAGGGGCCCTACTACGAGCAGTACTTC. Translating it yields CASSSGQGPYYEQYF.

The chain uses TRBV11-3 and TRBJ2-2; 13 nucleotides agree with TRBD2. V shed 6 bases, J shed 9 bases, and the junction held 16 bases outside the gene matches. This CDR3 has 18 amino acids. Germline-derived CDR1 and CDR2 are SGHNT and YENEEA. CDR3 in amino acids: CASRSDQGLAGLGRELFF. The CDR3, as DNA: TGTGCCAGCAGGTCTGACCAGGGACTAGCGGGATTAGGCCGGGAGCTGTTTTTT.

V usage is TRBV4-1 and J usage is TRBJ1-1; D is uncertain. The CDR3 has 14 amino acids. The ends were cut back, 6 bases at V and 1 base at J, with 12 bases in the middle. Germline V gene sequence: CDR1 MGHRA, CDR2 YSYEKL. CDR3 residues: CASRGLLKNTEAFF. As DNA, the CDR3 is TGCGCCAGCAGGGGTCTCCTTAAGAACACTGAAGCTTTCTTT.

The V gene is TRBV7-9, the J gene TRBJ1-2; tentative D call: TRBD1 (5 bases). The CDR3 has 15 residues. The V end was cut by 0 bases, the J end by 3 bases, with 11 bases between. Germline CDR1 reads SEHNR; CDR2 reads FQNEAQ (reference sequence). The CDR3 coding sequence is TGTGCCAGCAGCTTAGCGTCAGGGATCGACTATGGCTACACCTTC. As protein: CASSLASGIDYGYTF.

This chain joins TRBV7-9 and TRBJ1-4; D gene unclear. There are 12 residues in the CDR3. Trimming cost V 10 bases and J 7 bases, with 13 bases left between them. CDR1 is SEHNR and CDR2 is FQNEAQ in the germline V gene (reference sequence). In DNA form, the CDR3 reads TGTGCCACCTCTAGGACCGGTGAAAAACTGTTTTTT. Translation gives CATSRTGEKLFF. Full variable domain (outside the CDR3, taken from reference TRBV7-9 and TRBJ1-4): DTGVSQNPRHKITKRGQNVTFRCDPISEHNRLYWYRQTLGQGPEFLTYFQNEAQLEKSRLLSDRFSAERPKGSFSTLEIQRTEQGDSAMYLCATSRTGEKLFFGSGTQLSVL.

The genes are TRBV4-1 and TRBJ2-3, with a weak D call TRBD2 (6 bases). The CDR3 covers 16 residues. Trimming cost V 1 base and J 2 bases, with 13 bases left between them. Looked up from germline, CDR1 is MGHRA and CDR2 is YSYEKL. The CDR3: CASSQGRDSITDTQYF. The CDR3 bases are TGCGCCAGCAGCCAAGGCCGGGACTCTATCACAGATACGCAGTATTTT.

The chain joins TRBV7-8 to TRBJ2-1; 8 positions match TRBD2. Germline values: CDR1 SGHVS, CDR2 FQNEAQ. V lost 7 bases, J lost 15 bases, and 11 bases stayed unmatched. There are 12 residues in the CDR3. The chain's CDR3 is CASTQLSGEGFF. CDR3 sequence (DNA): TGTGCCAGCACCCAACTTAGCGGGGAGGGGTTCTTC.

The gene calls are TRBV14 and TRBJ2-7; D is undetermined. CDR3 length: 14 residues. Germline V gene lookup returns CDR1 SGHDN and CDR2 FVKESK. The V and J ends lost 5 bases and 1 base respectively, with 12 bases between them. Here the CDR3 reads CASSKTGPSYEQYF. The DNA of the CDR3 is TGTGCCAGCAGCAAGACTGGTCCATCCTACGAGCAGTACTTC.

The genes are TRBV4-2 and TRBJ1-1, with 10 bases that match TRBD1. There are 17 residues in the CDR3. V was pared by 3 bases and J by 3 bases, with 10 bases of the junction left unmatched. Per germline, CDR1 LGHNA and CDR2 YNFKEQ. The CDR3 DNA reads as TGTGCCAGCAGCCAGGTCCCGGGACAGGGGATGTACACTGAAGCTTTCTTT. This gives the protein CASSQVPGQGMYTEAFF.